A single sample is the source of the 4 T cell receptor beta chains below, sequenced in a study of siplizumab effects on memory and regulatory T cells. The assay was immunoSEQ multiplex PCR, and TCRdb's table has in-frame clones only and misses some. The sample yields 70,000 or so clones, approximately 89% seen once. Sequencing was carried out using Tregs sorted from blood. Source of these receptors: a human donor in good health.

The CDR3 sequence: CASSMSTGELFF. As DNA, the CDR3 is TGTGCCAGCAGCATGAGCACCGGGGAGCTGTTTTTT. This chain uses TRBV9 with TRBJ2-2, with D uncertain. The CDR3 has 12 residues. Germline V gene lookup returns CDR1 SGDLS and CDR2 YYNGEE. V gave up 4 bases and J gave up 4 bases, with 5 bases separating them.

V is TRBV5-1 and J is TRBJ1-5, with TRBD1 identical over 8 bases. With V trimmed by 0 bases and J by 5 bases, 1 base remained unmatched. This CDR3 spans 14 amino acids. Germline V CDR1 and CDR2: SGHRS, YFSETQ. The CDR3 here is CASSLGTGYQPQHF. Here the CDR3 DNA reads TGCGCCAGCAGCTTGGGGACAGGGTATCAGCCCCAGCATTTT.

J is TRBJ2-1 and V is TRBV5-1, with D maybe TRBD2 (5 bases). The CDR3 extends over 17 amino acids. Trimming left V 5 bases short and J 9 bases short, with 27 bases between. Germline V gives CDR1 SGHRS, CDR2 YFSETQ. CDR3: CASRAWEFDSTWGEQFF. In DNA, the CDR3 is TGCGCCAGCAGAGCGTGGGAGTTCGACTCGACCTGGGGTGAGCAGTTCTTC. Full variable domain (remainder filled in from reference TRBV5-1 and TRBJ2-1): KAGVTQTPRYLIKTRGQQVTLSCSPISGHRSVSWYQQTPGQGLQFLFEYFSETQRNKGNFPGRFSGRQFSNSRSEMNVSTLELGDSALYLCASRAWEFDSTWGEQFFGPGTRLTVL.

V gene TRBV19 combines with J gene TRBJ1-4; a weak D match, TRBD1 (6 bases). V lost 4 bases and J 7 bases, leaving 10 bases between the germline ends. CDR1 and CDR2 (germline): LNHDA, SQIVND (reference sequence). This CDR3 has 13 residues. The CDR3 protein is CASSTLRGEKLFF. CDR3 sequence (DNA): TGTGCCAGTAGTACTCTCAGGGGTGAAAAACTGTTTTTT.